Shown below are 23 T cell receptor beta chains from a single sample sequenced in a study of blood T cell repertoires in COVID-19. The data were produced by immunoSEQ multiplex PCR, yet TCRdb's version contains in-frame clones alone and is incomplete. The sample includes roughly 430,000 clones, 70% to 90% of them seen just once. The material sequenced was PBMCs or T cells enriched from blood (not recorded which). These receptors were collected from a woman in her thirties or forties with acute COVID-19.

V usage is TRBV18 and J usage is TRBJ1-2; 9 positions agree with TRBD1. The CDR3 totals 16 residues. Germline CDR1 and CDR2: KGHSH and LQKENI. The ends lost 1 base at V and 1 base at J; junction bases unmatched: 4. The DNA of the CDR3 is TGTGCCAGCTCACCACAGGGACAGGGACTTAACTATGGCTACACCTTC. Amino acid sequence: CASSPQGQGLNYGYTF. Supplemented by reference TRBV18 and TRBJ1-2, the full variable domain reads NAGVMQNPRHLVRRRGQEARLRCSPMKGHSHVYWYRQLPEEGLKFMVYLQKENIIDESGMPKERFSAEFPKEGPSILRIQQVVRGDSAAYFCASSPQGQGLNYGYTFGSGTRLTVV.

The CDR3 protein is CASSQVGSYEQYF. CDR3 sequence (DNA): TGTGCCAGCAGCCAAGTGGGCAGCTACGAGCAGTACTTC. This chain uses TRBV3-1 (or the pseudogene TRBV3-2) with TRBJ2-7, with D hard to call. The V and J ends lost 1 base and 3 bases respectively, with 7 bases between them. This CDR3 contains 13 residues. Germline CDR1 reads LGHDT; CDR2 reads YNNKEL (reference sequence).

The sample holds one count of this clone. The chain is built from TRBV7-9 and TRBJ1-4; D remains unclear. The CDR3 consists of 15 residues. The germline V gene has CDR1 SEHNR and CDR2 FQNEAQ (reference sequence). V lost 2 bases, J lost 6 bases, and 13 bases lay in between. CDR3 protein: CASSLWRQPYEKLFF. CDR3 DNA sequence: TGTGCCAGCAGCTTATGGAGGCAGCCTTATGAAAAACTGTTTTTT.

The chain couples TRBV24-1 to TRBJ2-2; 9 nucleotides align to TRBD1. The V gene's germline CDR1 is KGHDR and CDR2 SFDVKD. The CDR3 sequence is 16 residues long. Losses at the gene ends were 5 bases for V and 6 bases for J; bases not matched to a gene: 9. CDR3 amino acids: CATSGPGQGVAGELFF. The CDR3 nucleotides are TGTGCCACCAGTGGTCCGGGACAGGGTGTGGCCGGGGAGCTGTTTTTT.

V is TRBV7-8 and J is TRBJ2-7; 11 bases map to TRBD2. The CDR3 extends over 15 amino acids. Germline-derived CDR1 and CDR2 are SGHVS and FQNEAQ. J gave up 4 bases and V 3 bases, and 5 bases lay outside the gene matches. CDR3 in amino acids: CASSFRSSGGYEQYF. The CDR3 nucleotides read TGTGCCAGCAGCTTCAGGTCTAGCGGGGGGTACGAGCAGTACTTC.

This chain uses TRBV13 with TRBJ1-6; 7 nucleotides match TRBD1. This CDR3 is built from 16 residues. V was pared by 3 bases and J by 9 bases, with 11 bases of the junction left unmatched. The germline gives CDR1 PRHDT, CDR2 FYEKMQ (reference sequence). CDR3 bases: TGTGCCAGCAGCTTGACAGGGTTGGCCGGGGGTTCACCCCTCCACTTT. Encoded protein: CASSLTGLAGGSPLHF.

The rearrangement links TRBV7-9 to TRBJ2-3; TRBD2 matches at 11 bases. The V segment lost 0 bases and the J segment 2 bases; nucleotides outside the gene matches: 1. This CDR3 has 16 residues. Per the germline V gene, CDR1 is SEHNR and CDR2 is FQNEAQ (reference sequence). The CDR3 nucleotides read TGTGCCAGCAGCTTAGCGACTAGCGGGAACACAGATACGCAGTATTTT. Amino acid sequence: CASSLATSGNTDTQYF.

CDR3 region: CSVEIEPNEQFF. The CDR3 DNA sequence: TGCAGCGTTGAAATAGAGCCCAATGAGCAGTTCTTC. V usage is TRBV29-1 and J usage is TRBJ2-1, with D unresolved. The CDR3 covers 12 residues. Germline V gene lookup returns CDR1 SQVTM and CDR2 ANQGSEA. The V gene lost 2 bases and the J gene lost 6 bases, with 8 bases spanning the gap.

The CDR3 DNA follows: TGCGCCAGCAGCCCAATGGACAGGGGAGCTTCACCCCTCCACTTT. Protein product: CASSPMDRGASPLHF. J is TRBJ1-6 and V is TRBV5-1, with 9 bases aligning to TRBD1. CDR1 is SGHRS and CDR2 is YFSETQ in the germline V gene. The CDR3 covers 15 residues. The junction had 8 bases not matched to a gene; V was cut back by 4 bases and J by 9 bases.

The chain recombines TRBV5-1 with TRBJ2-6; 7 nucleotides line up with TRBD1. CDR1 and CDR2 from the germline V gene are SGHRS and YFSETQ. CDR3 length: 15 amino acids. With V trimmed by 4 bases and J by 2 bases, 3 bases remained unmatched. CDR3 sequence reads: CASSSGQAGANVLTF. The CDR3 coding sequence is TGCGCCAGCAGCAGTGGACAGGCTGGGGCCAACGTCCTGACTTTC.

This chain connects TRBV4-1 to TRBJ1-6; 10 positions agree with TRBD1. J was trimmed by 6 bases and V by 7 bases; bases with no gene match: 12. The germline V gene encodes CDR1 MGHRA and CDR2 YSYEKL. This CDR3 region has 17 residues. The CDR3 here is CASNEFGTGARNSPLHF. For the CDR3, the DNA is TGCGCCAGCAACGAATTCGGGACAGGGGCCCGTAATTCACCCCTCCACTTT.

The chain couples TRBV19 to TRBJ2-1, with a possible D match to TRBD1 (7 bases). Trimming removed 5 bases from V and 9 bases from J, with 14 bases in between. From germline, CDR1 is LNHDA and CDR2 SQIVND (reference sequence). CDR3 size: 13 residues. The CDR3 loop is CASSWRGQGEQFF. DNA for the CDR3: TGTGCCAGTAGTTGGAGGGGGCAAGGTGAGCAGTTCTTC.

The V gene is TRBV3-1 (or the pseudogene TRBV3-2), the J gene TRBJ1-1, with D possibly matching TRBD1 (5 bases). CDR3 length: 13 amino acids. V lost 4 bases, J lost 10 bases, and 16 bases lay in between. Germline loops: CDR1 LGHDT, CDR2 YNNKEL (reference sequence). The DNA of the CDR3 is TGTGCCAGCAGCCTCGGGGGAACCGGTGGAGCTTTCTTT. Translated, it gives CASSLGGTGGAFF.

The chain has TRBV19 and TRBJ2-7; 13 nucleotides agree with TRBD2. This CDR3 contains 15 residues. Germline V gives CDR1 LNHDA, CDR2 SQIVND (reference sequence). Trimming cost V 5 bases and J 2 bases; bases outside gene matches: 3. CDR3 protein: CASSQGLAGTYEQYF. The CDR3 nucleotides are TGTGCCAGTAGTCAGGGACTAGCGGGGACCTACGAGCAGTACTTC.

On this clone: The sample carries other DNA sequences with the same CDR3. The chain has TRBV30 and TRBJ1-1; D gene unclear. V lost 0 bases, J lost 0 bases, and 5 bases lay in between. Looked up from germline, CDR1 is GTSNPN and CDR2 is SVGIG (reference sequence). CDR3 size: 13 residues. The CDR3 bases are TGTGCCTGGAGTGTAGCTGTGAACACTGAAGCTTTCTTT. Translation: CAWSVAVNTEAFF.

The genes are TRBV30 and TRBJ1-5; a possible D gene is TRBD1 (6 bases). The CDR3 loop spans 14 amino acids. Germline CDR1 is GTSNPN and CDR2 is SVGIG (reference sequence). V lost 5 bases and J 0 bases, leaving 11 bases between the germline ends. The CDR3 loop reads CAWGTSYSNQPQHF. As DNA, the CDR3 is TGTGCCTGGGGGACAAGTTATAGCAATCAGCCCCAGCATTTT.

The chain uses TRBV10-2 and TRBJ2-2; 7 bases agree with TRBD2. The trim removed 4 bases at V and 7 bases at J, leaving 0 bases unmatched. CDR1 and CDR2 from the germline V gene are WSHSY and SAAADI. This CDR3 comprises 12 residues. In DNA, the CDR3 is TGCGCCAGCAGTGGGGGGGGCGGGGAGCTGTTTTTT. It encodes CASSGGGGELFF.

The chain recombines TRBV15 with TRBJ1-5, with D unresolved. The CDR3 runs 14 residues. V was shortened by 2 bases and J by 11 bases, with 16 bases between the two germline ends. Germline V CDR1 and CDR2: LNHNV, YYDKDF (reference sequence). The CDR3 is CATSRTGSSAAQHF. CDR3 in DNA: TGTGCCACCAGCAGAACCGGGAGCAGCGCGGCCCAGCATTTT.

The chain recombines TRBV7-6 with TRBJ1-1; D remains ambiguous. The germline V gene encodes CDR1 SGHVS and CDR2 FNYEAQ. This CDR3 has 16 residues. V lost 0 bases and J lost 3, with 14 bases in between. CDR3 bases: TGTGCCAGCAGCTTAGCGGGCAGCTGGGCGTACACTGAAGCTTTCTTT. This sequence encodes CASSLAGSWAYTEAFF. Full variable domain (outside the CDR3, taken from reference TRBV7-6 and TRBJ1-1): GAGVSQSPRYKVTKRGQDVALRCDPISGHVSLYWYRQALGQGPEFLTYFNYEAQQDKSGLPNDRFSAERPEGSISTLTIQRTEQRDSAMYRCASSLAGSWAYTEAFFGQGTRLTVV.

The chain employs TRBV4-1 and TRBJ2-5, with D maybe TRBD2 (7 bases). The CDR3 contains 16 residues. V was shortened by 1 base and J by 5 bases, with 17 bases between the two germline ends. Per germline, CDR1 MGHRA and CDR2 YSYEKL. CDR3 sequence (DNA): TGCGCCAGCAGCCAAGGTGGGGGGGGGCTATCGGAGACCCAGTACTTC. Encoded protein: CASSQGGGGLSETQYF.

This clone was observed a single time. The chain carries TRBV12-3 or TRBV12-4 and TRBJ1-1; D not certain. Trimming stripped 4 bases from V and 3 bases from J, with 3 bases between. The CDR3 is 11 amino acids. CDR3 amino acids: CASSSHTEAFF. The CDR3 DNA follows: TGTGCCAGCAGTTCTCACACTGAAGCTTTCTTT.

This clone has just a few counts. This chain connects TRBV6-5 to TRBJ1-2; the D is unclear. The CDR3 has 15 amino acids. The germline CDR1 and CDR2 sequences are MNHEY and SVGAGI. V was shortened by 6 bases and J by 4 bases, with 18 bases between the two germline ends. In DNA form, the CDR3 reads TGTGCCAGCAGAATAGAGAGTGGGCAGACCTATGGCTACACCTTC. Protein product: CASRIESGQTYGYTF.

V gene TRBV3-1 (or the pseudogene TRBV3-2) combines with J gene TRBJ1-1, with D unclear. V dropped 3 bases and J dropped 3 bases, with 11 bases sitting between them. Germline CDR1 reads LGHDT; CDR2 reads YNNKEL (reference sequence). The CDR3 totals 14 residues. The CDR3 DNA reads as TGTGCCAGCAGCCAGGTCGGGGTCCACACTGAAGCTTTCTTT. It yields the protein CASSQVGVHTEAFF.